The T cell receptor beta chain described here comes from a study of cytomegalovirus exposure and HLA in healthy donors. It was with 60 Vbeta and 13 Jbeta primers that the PCR ran. Only in-frame clones appear in the TCRdb table, and some are missing; sequencing was by immunoSEQ multiplex PCR. Among 170,000 or so clones, roughly 87% were seen once, and the ten largest hold about 1.6%. In germline, CDR1 is SGHDN, CDR2 FVKESK. This CDR3 comprises 16 residues. J gave up 0 bases and V 0 bases, and 3 bases lay outside the gene matches. As regards this clone: The antigen remains unidentified.

Study-level results: Reports showed the classifier diagnosing cytomegalovirus status with high specificity and sensitivity. A reported reduction in N-insertions relative to the 666-donor mean was seen in an Asian-associated ancestry cluster in a later analysis. Clonal expansion was found to be greater in HLA-associated TCR beta chains than in equally common others in a later analysis. Indistinguishable V segments, including TRBV6-2 and TRBV6-3, were excluded.

The J gene is TRBJ1-1, the V gene TRBV14; 8 nucleotides line up with TRBD1. The receptor comes from a man aged 50-60 years in good health and CMV-seronegative. Sequencing was performed on PBMCs. CDR3 region: CASSQDWGQVNTEAFF. Here the CDR3 DNA reads TGTGCCAGCAGCCAAGATTGGGGACAGGTGAACACTGAAGCTTTCTTT.